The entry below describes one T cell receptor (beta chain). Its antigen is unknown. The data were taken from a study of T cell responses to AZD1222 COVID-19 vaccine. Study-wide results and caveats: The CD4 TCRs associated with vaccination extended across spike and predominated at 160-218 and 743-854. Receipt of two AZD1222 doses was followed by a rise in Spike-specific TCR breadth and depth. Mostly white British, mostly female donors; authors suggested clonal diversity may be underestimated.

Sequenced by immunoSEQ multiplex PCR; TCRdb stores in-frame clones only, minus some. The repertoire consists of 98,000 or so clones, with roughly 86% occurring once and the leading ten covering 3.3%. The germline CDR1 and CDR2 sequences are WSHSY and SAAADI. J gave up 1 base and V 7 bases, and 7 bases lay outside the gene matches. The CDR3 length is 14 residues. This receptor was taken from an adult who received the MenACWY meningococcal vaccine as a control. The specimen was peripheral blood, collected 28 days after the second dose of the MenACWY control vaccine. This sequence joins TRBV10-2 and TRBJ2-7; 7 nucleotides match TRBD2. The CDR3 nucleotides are TGCGCCAGCACGGGGGGAGTAATATCCTACGAGCAGTACTTC. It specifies CASTGGVISYEQYF.